These 19 T cell receptor beta chains were all obtained from the same sample, sequenced in a study of T-cell memory formation after mild COVID-19. In TCRdb, the 5' RACE reads were re-called with MiXCR into one record per CDR3 protein. The table lists roughly 170,000 distinct CDR3 sequences, about 22% of them singletons, with 23% in the top ten. The sequencing input was PBMCs or a T cell subset sorted from them (not recorded which). Receptors originate from an adult woman who had mild COVID-19 (a few samples of this study predate the infection). Cell type and time point are not known.

J is TRBJ2-1 and V is TRBV27; 10 nucleotides line up with TRBD2. Germline CDR1 reads MNHEY; CDR2 reads SMNVEV (reference sequence). This CDR3 region has 13 residues. J lost 8 bases, V lost 3 bases, and 1 base had no gene match. This chain's CDR3 is CASSFLAGDEQFF. CDR3 DNA sequence: TGTGCCAGCAGTTTCCTAGCGGGAGATGAGCAGTTCTTC.

This clonotype was recorded at least ten times. V and J are TRBV6-2 or TRBV6-3 and TRBJ2-6; D is unresolved. The CDR3 sequence is 14 residues long. Germline assignment: CDR1 MNHEY and CDR2 SVGEGT. V dropped 2 bases and J dropped 0 bases, with 2 bases sitting between them. This CDR3 is CASSYSSGANVLTF. The CDR3 DNA reads TGTGCCAGCAGTTACAGCTCTGGGGCCAACGTCCTGACTTTC.

This clonotype was picked up a small number of times. The chain's CDR3 is CASTTTGATEAFF. In DNA, the CDR3 is TGTGCCAGCACCACGACAGGGGCTACTGAAGCTTTCTTT. The chain couples TRBV12-3 or TRBV12-4 to TRBJ1-1; 8 nucleotides agree with TRBD1. V was clipped by 7 bases and J by 5 bases; unmatched bases: 6. The CDR3 runs 13 residues.

To note about this clonotype: The junction departs from germline at one end; a sequencing error may be responsible. This rearrangement joins TRBV6-2 or TRBV6-3 to TRBJ2-1; D is ambiguous. This CDR3 contains 11 residues. CDR1 is MNHEY and CDR2 is SVGEGT in the germline V gene. This chain's CDR3 is CASNHSDPSEF. As DNA, the CDR3 is TGTGCCAGCAACCACTCGGACCCCTCCGAGTTC.

This clonotype was detected a few times. The chain has TRBV7-2 and TRBJ1-5; 8 bases fit TRBD1. CDR1 SGHTA and CDR2 FQGNSA come from the germline V gene. This CDR3 spans 19 amino acids. Trimming removed 3 bases from V and 0 bases from J; junction bases left unmatched: 13. CDR3 sequence (DNA): TGTGCCAGCAGCTTGACAAGGGCAGGGGGCGCTTATAGCAATCAGCCCCAGCATTTT. This codes for CASSLTRAGGAYSNQPQHF.

This clonotype was detected only a few times. The CDR3 sequence: CASSESGEAKNIQYF. In DNA, the CDR3 is TGTGCCAGCAGTGAATCAGGGGAAGCCAAAAACATTCAGTACTTC. V gene TRBV25-1 combines with J gene TRBJ2-4; TRBD1 might be the D (6 bases). Germline assignment: CDR1 MGHDK and CDR2 SYGVNS. The CDR3 has 15 amino acids. V was clipped by 1 base and J by 0 bases, with 7 bases between them.

In DNA form, the CDR3 reads TGTGCCAGCAGCTTAACGGGCGCAACTAATGAAAAACTGTTTTTT. As protein: CASSLTGATNEKLFF. The chain is built from TRBV7-3 and TRBJ1-4, with D hard to call. V was clipped by 0 bases and J by 0 bases, with 5 bases between them. There are 15 residues in the CDR3. Germline CDR1 is SGHTA and CDR2 is FQGTGA.

This chain links TRBV13 with TRBJ2-3, with D possibly called TRBD1 or TRBD2 (6 bases each). The V end was cut by 4 bases, the J end by 6 bases, with 17 bases between. Germline assignment: CDR1 PRHDT and CDR2 FYEKMQ (reference sequence). The CDR3 covers 15 residues. In nucleotides, the CDR3 is TGTGCCAGCAGCTCTGAACTGGGGGGCTGGGATACGCAGTATTTT. As protein: CASSSELGGWDTQYF.

The CDR3 nucleotides are TGTGCCACCAGCAGCGGGGGGGAGGACTCCTACAATGAGCAGTTCTTC. Protein product: CATSSGGEDSYNEQFF. The V and J genes are TRBV15 and TRBJ2-1, with 8 positions matching TRBD2. The CDR3 totals 16 residues. Germline V gene data show CDR1 as LNHNV and CDR2 as YYDKDF (reference sequence). The ends lost 3 bases at V and 0 bases at J; junction bases unmatched: 4.

Only a few counts were recorded for this clonotype. This chain links TRBV25-1 with TRBJ2-1; 11 positions match TRBD1. The CDR3 contains 14 residues. With 8 bases clipped from V and 8 bases from J, the junction kept 8 bases outside the gene matches. The V gene's germline CDR1 is MGHDK and CDR2 SYGVNS. CDR3 residues: CASSTGQGGDEQFF. CDR3 DNA: TGTGCCAGCTCTACGGGACAGGGGGGCGATGAGCAGTTCTTC.

In its sample, this clonotype was seen a few times. This sequence joins TRBV5-1 and TRBJ2-2; unclear D gene. Trimming removed 2 bases from V and 0 bases from J, with 8 bases in between. There are 15 residues in the CDR3. Germline V CDR1 and CDR2: SGHRS, YFSETQ. As DNA, the CDR3 is TGCGCCAGCAGCTTTACCCAGACGAACACCGGGGAGCTGTTTTTT. Translated, it gives CASSFTQTNTGELFF.

This clonotype was counted only a few times. This rearrangement joins TRBV11-2 to TRBJ1-1; TRBD1 might be the D (6 bases). V lost 1 base to trimming and J lost 7 bases, with 16 bases between them. The CDR3 is made up of 15 amino acids. In germline, CDR1 is SGHAT, CDR2 FQNNGV. CDR3 sequence: CASSLVGGTWGEAFF. CDR3 DNA sequence: TGTGCCAGCAGCTTAGTAGGCGGGACATGGGGTGAAGCTTTCTTT.

In nucleotides, the CDR3 is TGTGCCAGCAGTTTCCATAGGACTGAGCAGTTCTTC. Translated: CASSFHRTEQFF. The chain uses TRBV12-3 or TRBV12-4 and TRBJ2-1; D gene uncertain. The CDR3 sequence is 12 residues long. The germline V and J ends were trimmed by 3 bases and 9 bases, with 9 bases remaining between them.

This clonotype was seen a few times. This chain connects TRBV15 to TRBJ1-6; D gene unclear. CDR1 LNHNV and CDR2 YYDKDF come from the germline V gene (reference sequence). CDR3 length: 13 amino acids. The V and J ends lost 0 bases and 14 bases respectively, with 11 bases between them. The CDR3 loop is CATSRDLGFALHF. The DNA for the CDR3 is TGTGCCACCAGCAGAGATCTCGGCTTCGCCCTCCACTTT.

CDR3 sequence (DNA): TGCAGTGCTAGAGAGGGGGCTAGCTGGGGCTCGGCGGATGAGCAGTTCTTC. Its protein is CSAREGASWGSADEQFF. The rearrangement uses TRBV20-1 and TRBJ2-1; a possible D gene is TRBD1 (6 bases). Between the trimmed V and J ends, which lost 0 bases and 8 bases, there was a span of 23 bases. The CDR3 spans 17 residues. Germline CDR1 DFQATT, CDR2 SNEGSKA (reference sequence).

J is TRBJ2-7 and V is TRBV7-9; 8 nucleotides align to TRBD1. The CDR3 is 16 residues long. The trim removed 5 bases at V and 5 bases at J, leaving 14 bases unmatched. Germline assignment: CDR1 SEHNR and CDR2 FQNEAQ (reference sequence). For the CDR3, the DNA is TGTGCCAGCAGCCAAACGCCCGGGACAGGTAGGCACGAGCAGTACTTC. Its translation is CASSQTPGTGRHEQYF.

The rearrangement uses TRBV3-1 and TRBJ2-5; TRBD1 is a possible D gene (6 bases). The CDR3 sequence is 15 residues long. The germline V and J ends were trimmed by 4 bases and 2 bases, with 14 bases remaining between them. Looked up from germline, CDR1 is LGHDT and CDR2 is YNNKEL (reference sequence). The DNA for the CDR3 is TGTGCCAGCAGCCCCCCATCACAGGGACAAGAGACCCAGTACTTC. Amino acid sequence: CASSPPSQGQETQYF.

This clonotype was counted many times. CDR3 protein: CSIREERDSSPLHF. The CDR3 nucleotides are TGCAGTATTAGAGAGGAAAGGGACAGCTCACCCCTCCACTTT. The gene calls are TRBV20-1 and TRBJ1-6; 7 bases map to TRBD1. CDR1 is DFQATT, CDR2 SNEGSKA, per germline (reference sequence). The CDR3 is 14 amino acids. The V segment lost 8 bases and the J segment 10 bases; nucleotides outside the gene matches: 14.

Only a few counts were recorded for this clonotype. This chain connects TRBV12-3 or TRBV12-4 to TRBJ2-7; 7 positions agree with TRBD1. This CDR3 contains 14 residues. V trimming: 5 bases; J trimming: 2 bases; junction bases outside the gene matches: 6. The CDR3 loop is CASSASGTAYEQYF. The CDR3 DNA reads TGTGCCAGCAGTGCCTCCGGGACAGCCTACGAGCAGTACTTC.